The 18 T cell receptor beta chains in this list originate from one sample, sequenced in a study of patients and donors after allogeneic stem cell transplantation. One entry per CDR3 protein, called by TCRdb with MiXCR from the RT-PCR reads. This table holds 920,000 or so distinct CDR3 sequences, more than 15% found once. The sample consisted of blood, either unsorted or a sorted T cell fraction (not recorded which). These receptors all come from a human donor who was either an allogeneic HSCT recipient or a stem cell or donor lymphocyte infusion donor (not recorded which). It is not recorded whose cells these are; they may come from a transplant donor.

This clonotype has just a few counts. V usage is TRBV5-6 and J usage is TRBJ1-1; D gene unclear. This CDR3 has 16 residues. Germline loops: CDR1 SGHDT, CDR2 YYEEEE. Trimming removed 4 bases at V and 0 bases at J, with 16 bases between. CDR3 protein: CASSRANSRMNTEAFF. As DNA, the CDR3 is TGTGCCAGCAGCCGCGCCAACAGCAGAATGAACACTGAAGCTTTCTTT.

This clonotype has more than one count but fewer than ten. CDR3 nucleotides: TGTGCCAGCGGCATCAGGGGTTATAATTCACCCCTCCACTTT. This encodes CASGIRGYNSPLHF. The chain couples TRBV18 to TRBJ1-6; D may be TRBD1 (6 bases). Between the trimmed V and J ends, which lost 8 bases and 4 bases, there was a span of 12 bases. Germline loops: CDR1 KGHSH, CDR2 LQKENI. The CDR3 extends over 14 amino acids.

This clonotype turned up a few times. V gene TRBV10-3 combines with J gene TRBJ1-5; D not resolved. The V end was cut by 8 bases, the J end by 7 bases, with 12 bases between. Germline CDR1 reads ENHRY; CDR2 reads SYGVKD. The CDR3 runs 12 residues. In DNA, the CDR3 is TGTGCCATCCAGGTCCCGGGACAGCCCCAGCATTTT. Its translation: CAIQVPGQPQHF.

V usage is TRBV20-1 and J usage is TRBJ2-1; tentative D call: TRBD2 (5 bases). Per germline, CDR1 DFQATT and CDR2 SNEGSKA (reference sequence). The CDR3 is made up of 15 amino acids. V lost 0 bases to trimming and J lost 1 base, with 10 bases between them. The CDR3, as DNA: TGCAGTGCTAGAGAGCGGACTGGGTCCTACAATGAGCAGTTCTTC. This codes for CSARERTGSYNEQFF.

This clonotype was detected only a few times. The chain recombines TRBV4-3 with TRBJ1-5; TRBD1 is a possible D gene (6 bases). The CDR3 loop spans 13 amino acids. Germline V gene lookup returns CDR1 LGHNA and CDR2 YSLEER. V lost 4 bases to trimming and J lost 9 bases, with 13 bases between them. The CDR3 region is CASSPTGEGPQHF. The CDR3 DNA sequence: TGCGCCAGCAGCCCGACAGGAGAAGGGCCCCAGCATTTT.

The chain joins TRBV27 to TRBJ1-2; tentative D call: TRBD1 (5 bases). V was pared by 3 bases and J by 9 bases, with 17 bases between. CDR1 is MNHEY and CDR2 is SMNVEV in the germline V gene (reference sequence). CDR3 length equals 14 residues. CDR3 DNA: TGTGCCAGCAGTTTCCGGGACCGAGGGGTGAGCTACACCTTC. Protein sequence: CASSFRDRGVSYTF.

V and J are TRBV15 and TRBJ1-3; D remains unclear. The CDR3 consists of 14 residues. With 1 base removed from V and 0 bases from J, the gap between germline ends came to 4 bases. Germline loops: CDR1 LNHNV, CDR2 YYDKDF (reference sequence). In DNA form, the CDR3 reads TGTGCCACCAGCAGAGCAGCCTCTGGAAACACCATATATTTT. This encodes CATSRAASGNTIYF.

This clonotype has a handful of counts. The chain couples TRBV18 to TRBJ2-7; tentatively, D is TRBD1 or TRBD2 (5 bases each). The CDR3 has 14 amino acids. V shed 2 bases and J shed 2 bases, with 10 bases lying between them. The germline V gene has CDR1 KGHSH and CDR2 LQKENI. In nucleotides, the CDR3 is TGTGCCAGCTCACCAACGATGGGGGCCTACGAGCAGTACTTC. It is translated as CASSPTMGAYEQYF.

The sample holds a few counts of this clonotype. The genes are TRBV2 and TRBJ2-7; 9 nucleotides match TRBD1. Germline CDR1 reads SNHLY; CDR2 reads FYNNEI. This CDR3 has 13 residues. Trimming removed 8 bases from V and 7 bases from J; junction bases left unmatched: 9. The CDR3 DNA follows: TGTGCCAGCGGGAGTGGGACAGGGTTAGAGCAGTACTTC. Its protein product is CASGSGTGLEQYF.

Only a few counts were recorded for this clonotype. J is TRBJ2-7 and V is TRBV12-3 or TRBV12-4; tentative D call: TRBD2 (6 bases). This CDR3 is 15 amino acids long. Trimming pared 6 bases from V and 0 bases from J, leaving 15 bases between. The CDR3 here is CASSLRLGLSYEQYF. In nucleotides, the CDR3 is TGTGCCAGCAGCCTTCGACTAGGTCTCTCCTACGAGCAGTACTTC.

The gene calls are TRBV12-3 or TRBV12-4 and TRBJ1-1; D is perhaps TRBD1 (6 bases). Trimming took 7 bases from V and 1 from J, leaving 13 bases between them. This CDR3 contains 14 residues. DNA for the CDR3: TGTGCCAGCACCCCCCGGACAGAGAACACTGAAGCTTTCTTT. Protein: CASTPRTENTEAFF.

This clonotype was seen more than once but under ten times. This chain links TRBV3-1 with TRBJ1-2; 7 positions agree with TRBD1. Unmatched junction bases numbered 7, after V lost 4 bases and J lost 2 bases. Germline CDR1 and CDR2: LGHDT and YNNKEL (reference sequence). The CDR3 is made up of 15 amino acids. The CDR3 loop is CASSLQGRLNYGYTF. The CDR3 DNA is TGTGCCAGCAGCCTACAGGGGCGACTGAACTATGGCTACACCTTC.

As DNA, the CDR3 is TGCAGTGCAGCCGGGACTGACTTCAATGAGCAGTTCTTC. Translated, it gives CSAAGTDFNEQFF. J is TRBJ2-1 and V is TRBV20-1; D might be TRBD2 (6 bases). Between the trimmed V and J ends, which lost 6 bases and 6 bases, there was a span of 15 bases. Germline V gives CDR1 DFQATT, CDR2 SNEGSKA (reference sequence). The CDR3 consists of 13 residues.

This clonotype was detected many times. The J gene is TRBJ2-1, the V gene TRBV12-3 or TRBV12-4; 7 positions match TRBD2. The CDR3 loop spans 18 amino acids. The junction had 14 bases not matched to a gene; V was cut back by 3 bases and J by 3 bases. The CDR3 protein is CASSFSPRLAENYNEQFF. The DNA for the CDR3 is TGTGCCAGCAGTTTTTCCCCCAGGCTAGCGGAGAACTACAATGAGCAGTTCTTC.

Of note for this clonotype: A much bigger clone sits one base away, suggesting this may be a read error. The CDR3 DNA reads TGTGCCAGCAGCCCCCTGTGGGGGGGGAACACTGAAGCTTTCTTT. Protein: CASSPLWGGNTEAFF. The V and J genes are TRBV11-1 and TRBJ1-1; tentative D call: TRBD1 (5 bases). V dropped 5 bases and J dropped 1 base, with 14 bases sitting between them. This CDR3 contains 15 residues. The germline V gene has CDR1 SGHAT and CDR2 FQDESV (reference sequence).

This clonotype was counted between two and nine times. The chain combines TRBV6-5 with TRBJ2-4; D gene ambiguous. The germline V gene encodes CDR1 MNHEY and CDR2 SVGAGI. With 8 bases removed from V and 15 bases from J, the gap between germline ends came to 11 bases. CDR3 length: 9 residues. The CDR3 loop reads CASFGFVYF. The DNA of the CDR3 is TGTGCCAGCTTCGGGTTCGTGTACTTC.

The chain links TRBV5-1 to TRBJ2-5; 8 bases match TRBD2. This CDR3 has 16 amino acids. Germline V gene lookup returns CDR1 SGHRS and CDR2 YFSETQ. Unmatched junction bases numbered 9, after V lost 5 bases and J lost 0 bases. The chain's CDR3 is CASRRGAGEYQETQYF. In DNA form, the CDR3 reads TGCGCCAGCAGGCGAGGAGCGGGGGAGTACCAAGAGACCCAGTACTTC.

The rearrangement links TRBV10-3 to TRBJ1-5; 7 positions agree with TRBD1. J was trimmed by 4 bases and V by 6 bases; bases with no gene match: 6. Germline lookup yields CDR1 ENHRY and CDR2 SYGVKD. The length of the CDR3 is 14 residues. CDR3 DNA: TGTGCCATCAGCTTTACAGGGGATAATCAGCCCCAGCATTTT. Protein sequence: CAISFTGDNQPQHF.